This T cell receptor beta chain came from a study of blood T cell repertoires in COVID-19. Study background: T cells, B-cell-depleted T cells, or PBMCs provided the cDNA or gDNA that served as material.

Germline loops: CDR1 SGHDT, CDR2 YYEEEE. There are 18 residues in the CDR3. J gave up 3 bases and V 3 bases, and 12 bases lay outside the gene matches. Patients of the Seattle cohort, enrolled during active infection, were followed longitudinally. The repertoire was sequenced with immunoSEQ multiplex PCR; TCRdb's copy has only in-frame clones and lacks some. The table records about 300,000 clones, approximately 84% of them present only once. Input material: peripheral blood. The chain recombines TRBV5-6 with TRBJ2-7; 13 positions agree with TRBD2. This TCR was sampled from a human donor with COVID-19, enrolled during active disease. The donor label of this sample is uncertain. This CDR3 is CASSSPTSGRRISYEQYF. The CDR3 region has the DNA TGTGCCAGCAGCTCCCCGACTAGCGGGAGGCGAATTAGCTACGAGCAGTACTTC. Complete variable domain (other parts from reference TRBV5-6 and TRBJ2-7): DAGVTQSPTHLIKTRGQQVTLRCSPKSGHDTVSWYQQALGQGPQFIFQYYEEEERQRGNFPDRFSGHQFPNYSSELNVNALLLGDSALYLCASSSPTSGRRISYEQYFGPGTRLTVT.